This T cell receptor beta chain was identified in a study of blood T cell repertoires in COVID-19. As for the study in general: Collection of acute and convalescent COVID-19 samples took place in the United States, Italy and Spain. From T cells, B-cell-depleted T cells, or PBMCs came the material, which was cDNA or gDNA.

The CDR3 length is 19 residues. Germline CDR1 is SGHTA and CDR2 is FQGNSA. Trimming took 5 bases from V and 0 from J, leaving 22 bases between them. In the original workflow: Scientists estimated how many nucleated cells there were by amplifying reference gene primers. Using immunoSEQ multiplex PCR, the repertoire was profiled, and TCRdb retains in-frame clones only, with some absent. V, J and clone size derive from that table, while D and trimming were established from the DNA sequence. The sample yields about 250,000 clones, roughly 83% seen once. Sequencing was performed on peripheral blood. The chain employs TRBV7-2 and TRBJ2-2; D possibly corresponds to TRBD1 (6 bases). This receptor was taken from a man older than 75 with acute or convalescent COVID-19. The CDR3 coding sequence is TGTGCCAGCAGCCCCCCGGCCCGCGGACAGTTCGCGAACACCGGGGAGCTGTTTTTT. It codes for CASSPPARGQFANTGELFF.